Each of the 32 T cell receptor beta chains below was sequenced from the same sample in a study of cytomegalovirus exposure and HLA in healthy donors. PCR was performed using 60 Vbeta and 13 Jbeta primers. Sequencing used immunoSEQ multiplex PCR; TCRdb keeps in-frame clones, though not all of them. The data show about 52,000 clones, 72% seen once. Sequences were obtained from PBMCs. Receptors were obtained from a woman aged 45-65 years in good health and CMV-seronegative.

This rearrangement joins TRBV7-9 to TRBJ1-2; D gene unclear. CDR3 length equals 14 residues. The V end lost 5 bases, the J end lost 4 bases, and 14 bases lay between the germline ends. Per the germline V gene, CDR1 is SEHNR and CDR2 is FQNEAQ (reference sequence). CDR3 nucleotides: TGTGCCAGCAGCCTCCCCCTATCGGGCTATGGCTACACCTTC. This sequence encodes CASSLPLSGYGYTF.

V usage is TRBV2 and J usage is TRBJ2-2; TRBD2 agrees at 9 bases. The CDR3 has 16 residues. V trimming: 6 bases; J trimming: 1 base; junction bases outside the gene matches: 6. CDR1 SNHLY and CDR2 FYNNEI come from the germline V gene. The CDR3 region has the DNA TGTGCCAGCAGAGACCAGACTAGCGGGAACACCGGGGAGCTGTTTTTT. It yields the protein CASRDQTSGNTGELFF. Supplemented by reference TRBV2 and TRBJ2-2, the full variable domain reads EPEVTQTPSHQVTQMGQEVILRCVPISNHLYFYWYRQILGQKVEFLVSFYNNEISEKSEIFDDQFSVERPDGSNFTLKIRSTKLEDSAMYFCASRDQTSGNTGELFFGEGSRLTVL.

V usage is TRBV18 and J usage is TRBJ1-3; D uncertain. The CDR3 is made up of 15 amino acids. From germline, CDR1 is KGHSH and CDR2 LQKENI. Trimming removed 1 base from V and 1 base from J, with 8 bases in between. CDR3 coding DNA: TGTGCCAGCTCACCACGTTCCGAGTCTGGAAACACCATATATTTT. It specifies CASSPRSESGNTIYF.

Here the CDR3 DNA reads TGTGCCAGCAGTTCCTCCTCCAGGGTAGTCGGCTATGGCTACACCTTC. Its protein is CASSSSSRVVGYGYTF. The chain joins TRBV6-5 to TRBJ1-2, with D possibly matching TRBD1 (5 bases). This CDR3 contains 16 residues. In germline, CDR1 is MNHEY, CDR2 SVGAGI. V was cut by 4 bases and J by 4 bases, with 19 bases left in between.

This clone was seen a handful of times. V usage is TRBV4-1 and J usage is TRBJ2-7; 8 positions match TRBD2. The CDR3 runs 13 residues. With 10 bases clipped from V and 6 bases from J, the junction kept 11 bases outside the gene matches. CDR1 and CDR2 (germline): MGHRA, YSYEKL. The CDR3 DNA is TGCGCCAACCCGGGGAGCGGGGGAAGCGAGCAGTACTTC. Translated: CANPGSGGSEQYF.

This clone appeared a single time. The J gene is TRBJ2-7, the V gene TRBV7-8, with D possibly TRBD2 on 5 matching bases. CDR1 and CDR2 from the germline V gene are SGHVS and FQNEAQ. The CDR3 length is 13 residues. V was clipped by 5 bases and J by 3 bases, with 11 bases between them. The CDR3 sequence: CASSTQDFYEQYF. The CDR3 DNA follows: TGTGCCAGCAGCACCCAGGACTTCTACGAGCAGTACTTC.

The rearrangement joins TRBV7-9 to TRBJ2-5; 7 positions match TRBD2. V lost 5 bases and J lost 1; bases outside the gene matches: 10. Germline loops: CDR1 SEHNR, CDR2 FQNEAQ (reference sequence). This CDR3 has 16 residues. Here the CDR3 reads CASSPRGGGGQETQYF. The CDR3 nucleotides read TGTGCCAGCAGCCCCCGGGGTGGCGGGGGCCAAGAGACCCAGTACTTC.

The gene calls are TRBV28 and TRBJ1-4; 7 bases align to TRBD1. Germline assignment: CDR1 MDHEN and CDR2 SYDVKM. The ends lost 4 bases at V and 8 bases at J; junction bases unmatched: 10. The CDR3 covers 15 residues. The CDR3 sequence is CASSSLQGIQEKLFF. The CDR3 bases are TGTGCCAGCAGTTCGTTACAGGGGATACAGGAAAAACTGTTTTTT.

The table lists this clone with a few counts. This sequence joins TRBV5-1 and TRBJ2-5, with 7 bases that match TRBD2. There are 16 residues in the CDR3. Trimming removed 4 bases from V and 10 bases from J; junction bases left unmatched: 19. Germline V gives CDR1 SGHRS, CDR2 YFSETQ. This CDR3 reads CASSPGDPPRGVGQYF. The CDR3 bases are TGCGCCAGCAGCCCTGGGGACCCACCACGGGGGGTGGGCCAGTACTTC.

This clone was counted a single time. CDR3 residues: CASSFRGGYTF. The CDR3, as DNA: TGTGCCAGCAGCTTTCGGGGTGGCTACACCTTC. The chain links TRBV11-2 to TRBJ1-2; D is undetermined. Per germline, CDR1 SGHAT and CDR2 FQNNGV. This CDR3 has 11 amino acids. V gave up 3 bases and J gave up 7 bases, with 6 bases separating them.

This clone was picked up one time. The J gene is TRBJ2-2, the V gene TRBV9, with D possibly TRBD2 on 5 matching bases. The V and J ends lost 7 bases and 5 bases respectively, with 12 bases between them. This CDR3 has 13 amino acids. Germline V gene lookup returns CDR1 SGDLS and CDR2 YYNGEE. This CDR3 is CASGGRATGELFF. The CDR3 DNA follows: TGTGCCAGCGGCGGGCGGGCAACCGGGGAGCTGTTTTTT. Looking up the rest from reference TRBV9 and TRBJ2-2 gives the full variable domain: DSGVTQTPKHLITATGQRVTLRCSPRSGDLSVYWYQQSLDQGLQFLIQYYNGEERAKGNILERFSAQQFPDLHSELNLSSLELGDSALYFCASGGRATGELFFGEGSRLTVL.

J is TRBJ2-7 and V is TRBV28; 8 nucleotides agree with TRBD1. V gave up 5 bases and J gave up 3 bases; unmatched junction bases: 6. The CDR3 totals 14 residues. From germline, CDR1 is MDHEN and CDR2 SYDVKM. The CDR3 nucleotides are TGTGCCAGCAGTCGACAGGGGATGGACTACGAGCAGTACTTC. This sequence encodes CASSRQGMDYEQYF.

V and J are TRBV28 and TRBJ1-2, with D tentatively TRBD1 (6 bases). Germline loops: CDR1 MDHEN, CDR2 SYDVKM. The CDR3 is made up of 16 amino acids. Trimming cost V 2 bases and J 2 bases, with 15 bases left between them. The CDR3 bases are TGTGCCAGCAGTTTAGGGGAACAGGGTTGGAACTATGGCTACACCTTC. It translates to CASSLGEQGWNYGYTF.

This chain uses TRBV28 with TRBJ2-7; the match to TRBD2 covers 8 bases. Per germline, CDR1 MDHEN and CDR2 SYDVKM. This CDR3 has 13 residues. Unmatched junction bases numbered 8, after V lost 7 bases and J lost 6 bases. CDR3 loop: CASTGAGGAEQYF. For the CDR3, the DNA is TGTGCCAGCACCGGGGCGGGGGGCGCCGAGCAGTACTTC.

The chain employs TRBV28 and TRBJ1-1; TRBD1 might be the D (5 bases). The germline V gene has CDR1 MDHEN and CDR2 SYDVKM. The CDR3 is made up of 12 amino acids. Deletions cut 8 bases from V and 10 bases from J, with 17 bases between. In nucleotides, the CDR3 is TGTGCCAGCGGATACTCCAGGGAACGAGCTTTCTTT. Translation gives CASGYSRERAFF.

This chain connects TRBV5-4 to TRBJ2-3; 7 nucleotides agree with TRBD1. CDR1 and CDR2 from the germline V gene are SGHNT and YYREEE (reference sequence). V shed 4 bases and J 4 bases; nucleotides not matched to a gene: 3. This CDR3 contains 13 residues. This CDR3 is CASSQGVPDTQYF. DNA of the CDR3: TGTGCCAGCAGCCAGGGGGTCCCAGATACGCAGTATTTT.

The rearrangement joins TRBV5-1 to TRBJ2-5, with 7 bases fitting TRBD2. The length of the CDR3 is 16 residues. CDR1 is SGHRS and CDR2 is YFSETQ in the germline V gene. V lost 2 bases, J lost 1 base, and 8 bases stayed unmatched. The CDR3 nucleotides are TGCGCCAGCAGCTTAGGGGCTAGCGGTGCCCAAGAGACCCAGTACTTC. Protein sequence: CASSLGASGAQETQYF. Looking up the rest from reference TRBV5-1 and TRBJ2-5 gives the full variable domain: KAGVTQTPRYLIKTRGQQVTLSCSPISGHRSVSWYQQTPGQGLQFLFEYFSETQRNKGNFPGRFSGRQFSNSRSEMNVSTLELGDSALYLCASSLGASGAQETQYFGPGTRLLVL.

The V and J genes are TRBV7-9 and TRBJ1-2; 10 bases align to TRBD1. The CDR3 has 14 residues. Per germline, CDR1 SEHNR and CDR2 FQNEAQ (reference sequence). For the CDR3, the DNA is TGTTCCATTTCCTCGGGACAGGGGATCTATGGCTACACCTTC. This sequence encodes CSISSGQGIYGYTF.

The V call is TRBV28, the J call TRBJ2-7, with D possibly TRBD1 on 6 matching bases. There are 16 residues in the CDR3. The germline V gene has CDR1 MDHEN and CDR2 SYDVKM. V gave up 6 bases and J gave up 2 bases, with 20 bases separating them. CDR3 sequence: CASSPGWGTFAYEQYF. CDR3 bases: TGTGCCAGCAGCCCCGGGTGGGGGACATTCGCCTACGAGCAGTACTTC. Full variable domain (missing parts from reference TRBV28 and TRBJ2-7): DVKVTQSSRYLVKRTGEKVFLECVQDMDHENMFWYRQDPGLGLRLIYFSYDVKMKEKGDIPEGYSVSREKKERFSLILESASTNQTSMYLCASSPGWGTFAYEQYFGPGTRLTVT.

The chain combines TRBV19 with TRBJ1-5; D unresolved. The CDR3 sequence is 14 residues long. The germline V gene has CDR1 LNHDA and CDR2 SQIVND (reference sequence). The V end was cut by 3 bases, the J end by 3 bases, with 9 bases between. The chain's CDR3 is CASSITPVNQPQHF. CDR3 sequence (DNA): TGTGCCAGTAGTATTACTCCCGTCAATCAGCCCCAGCATTTT. Using reference TRBV19 and TRBJ1-5 for the parts outside the CDR3, the full variable domain is DGGITQSPKYLFRKEGQNVTLSCEQNLNHDAMYWYRQDPGQGLRLIYYSQIVNDFQKGDIAEGYSVSREKKESFPLTVTSAQKNPTAFYLCASSITPVNQPQHFGDGTRLSIL.

The CDR3 DNA sequence: TGTGCCAGCGGTCGGGACTCCTACGAGCAGTACTTC. This gives the protein CASGRDSYEQYF. V is TRBV2 and J is TRBJ2-7; D is possibly TRBD2 (5 bases). Germline V lookup: CDR1 SNHLY, CDR2 FYNNEI. The CDR3 length is 12 residues. V was trimmed by 8 bases and J by 0 bases, leaving 8 bases between them.

V and J are TRBV4-2 and TRBJ2-1; 11 bases are a match to TRBD2. V lost 1 base to trimming and J lost 7 bases; unmatched junction nucleotides: 3. This CDR3 spans 15 amino acids. Germline assignment: CDR1 LGHNA and CDR2 YNFKEQ. The CDR3 loop is CASSQVIAGGNEQFF. Here the CDR3 DNA reads TGTGCCAGCAGCCAAGTGATAGCGGGGGGGAATGAGCAGTTCTTC.

V gene TRBV29-1 combines with J gene TRBJ1-5; D may be TRBD1 (5 bases). This CDR3 region has 12 residues. CDR1 SQVTM and CDR2 ANQGSEA come from the germline V gene. Trimming removed 3 bases from V and 3 bases from J, with 6 bases in between. CDR3 nucleotides: TGCAGCGTTGAGACAGCCAATCAGCCCCAGCATTTT. Residues: CSVETANQPQHF.

The genes are TRBV5-1 and TRBJ2-3; 7 bases fit TRBD1. There are 14 residues in the CDR3. The trim removed 4 bases at V and 4 bases at J, leaving 6 bases unmatched. Germline V gene lookup returns CDR1 SGHRS and CDR2 YFSETQ. The CDR3 reads CASSPRQGPDTQYF. The CDR3 DNA reads as TGCGCCAGCAGCCCGAGACAGGGCCCAGATACGCAGTATTTT.

V and J are TRBV30 and TRBJ2-7; TRBD2 is a possible D gene (6 bases). The germline gives CDR1 GTSNPN, CDR2 SVGIG (reference sequence). Trimming removed 8 bases at V and 0 bases at J, with 11 bases between. The CDR3 totals 12 residues. CDR3: CASRDSSYEQYF. As DNA, the CDR3 is TGTGCCAGCCGGGACTCCTCCTACGAGCAGTACTTC.

This rearrangement joins TRBV7-2 to TRBJ1-5, with 11 bases identical to TRBD1. The CDR3 has 17 residues. CDR1 and CDR2 (germline): SGHTA, FQGNSA. Trimming took 1 base from V and 5 from J; bases not matched to a gene: 7. CDR3 protein: CASSLGSGQGAYQPQHF. DNA of the CDR3: TGTGCCAGCAGCTTAGGTTCAGGACAGGGGGCGTATCAGCCCCAGCATTTT. Drawing the rest from reference TRBV7-2 and TRBJ1-5, the complete variable domain is GAGVSQSPSNKVTEKGKDVELRCDPISGHTALYWYRQSLGQGLEFLIYFQGNSAPDKSGLPSDRFSAERTGGSVSTLTIQRTQQEDSAVYLCASSLGSGQGAYQPQHFGDGTRLSIL.

The V call is TRBV9, the J call TRBJ2-5, with 7 bases identical to TRBD2. J lost 4 bases, V lost 0 bases, and 15 bases had no gene match. Germline V gene lookup returns CDR1 SGDLS and CDR2 YYNGEE. CDR3 length equals 18 residues. DNA for the CDR3: TGTGCCAGCAGCGTAGGACTAGCAAGCCGGGTCGGGGGAGAGACCCAGTACTTC. Protein product: CASSVGLASRVGGETQYF.

The chain combines TRBV2 with TRBJ2-7; 7 positions agree with TRBD1. The CDR3 spans 13 residues. Germline V lookup: CDR1 SNHLY, CDR2 FYNNEI. Trimming cost V 7 bases and J 4 bases; bases outside gene matches: 7. Written as DNA, the CDR3 is TGTGCCAGCAATAAGGGACAGCAGTACGAGCAGTACTTC. This encodes CASNKGQQYEQYF.

This clone was counted between two and nine times. V gene TRBV4-3 combines with J gene TRBJ1-5, with D unclear. Germline V gives CDR1 LGHNA, CDR2 YSLEER. CDR3 length: 15 amino acids. The V gene lost 0 bases and the J gene lost 4 bases, with 10 bases spanning the gap. CDR3 nucleotides: TGCGCCAGCAGCCAAGATCCGACACCAAATCAGCCCCAGCATTTT. As protein: CASSQDPTPNQPQHF.

The V and J genes are TRBV12-5 and TRBJ2-3; 7 bases fit TRBD2. The V gene end was trimmed by 1 base and the J gene end by 0 bases; junction bases not matched to a gene: 16. Germline loops: CDR1 LGHNT, CDR2 FRNRAP. The CDR3 contains 20 residues. In DNA, the CDR3 is TGTGCTAGTGGTTTGGCCCCCCTAACGGGGGGAGTAACGAGCACAGATACGCAGTATTTT. Protein product: CASGLAPLTGGVTSTDTQYF.

V gene TRBV10-1 combines with J gene TRBJ2-5, with TRBD1 as a possible D gene (6 bases). The CDR3 runs to 14 residues. V was shortened by 3 bases and J by 5 bases, with 13 bases between the two germline ends. The germline gives CDR1 WNHNN, CDR2 SYGVQD (reference sequence). CDR3 loop: CASSDGGHGETQYF. The DNA for the CDR3 is TGCGCCAGCAGTGATGGGGGCCACGGGGAGACCCAGTACTTC.

This clone was counted once. The chain combines TRBV7-9 with TRBJ2-5; possibly TRBD2 for D (5 bases). Germline CDR1 reads SEHNR; CDR2 reads FQNEAQ (reference sequence). Between the trimmed V and J ends, which lost 4 bases and 4 bases, there was a span of 10 bases. The length of the CDR3 is 13 residues. CDR3 sequence reads: CASSWTSLETQYF. The CDR3 DNA reads TGTGCCAGCAGCTGGACTTCCCTAGAGACCCAGTACTTC.